The 17 T cell receptor beta chains in this list originate from one sample, sequenced in a study of tumor and adjacent non-tumor tissue in lung cancer. A modified ARM-PCR protocol with three rounds of nested PCR amplified TCRbeta. Each CDR3 protein gets one entry after TCRdb re-called the multiplex PCR reads with MiXCR. The sample consists of 200,000 to 250,000 distinct CDR3 sequences, 71% of them appearing once. The template was RNA from unsorted bulk tissue. The sample was lung tumor tissue. The receptors were sampled from a man aged 55-75 years with non-small cell lung cancer.

The gene calls are TRBV11-2 and TRBJ2-5, with no clear D. CDR1 is SGHAT, CDR2 FQNNGV, per germline. The CDR3 loop spans 16 amino acids. The V end was cut by 5 bases, the J end by 5 bases, with 21 bases between. This chain's CDR3 is CASSTTMVVPKETQYF. CDR3 nucleotide sequence: TGTGCCAGCAGCACCACAATGGTGGTGCCAAAGGAGACCCAGTACTTC.

This clonotype was detected only a few times. The chain carries TRBV29-1 and TRBJ2-2, with D tentatively TRBD1 or TRBD2 (5 bases each). V dropped 8 bases and J dropped 5 bases, with 18 bases sitting between them. The CDR3 is 14 amino acids. In germline, CDR1 is SQVTM, CDR2 ANQGSEA. The CDR3 DNA follows: TGCAGCCCCACGGGACCCGAGCGGACCGGGGAGCTGTTTTTT. Protein product: CSPTGPERTGELFF.

This chain connects TRBV20-1 to TRBJ1-6; possible D gene TRBD1, 6 bases. The CDR3 covers 17 residues. Germline CDR1 reads DFQATT; CDR2 reads SNEGSKA (reference sequence). V lost 8 bases to trimming and J lost 16 bases, with 36 bases between them. The CDR3 protein is CSTLKPKQGGENFPLHF. The DNA for the CDR3 is TGCAGTACATTAAAACCCAAACAGGGAGGGGAAAATTTCCCTCTCCACTTT.

This clonotype was detected only a few times. A read error may be the cause here, since a much bigger clone is one base away. This chain joins TRBV29-1 and TRBJ2-3; D might be TRBD1 (5 bases). The CDR3 sequence is 12 residues long. Looked up from germline, CDR1 is SQVTM and CDR2 is ANQGSEA. In DNA form, the CDR3 reads TGCAGCGTTCAGGGCCTCACAGATCCGCAGTATTTT. This translates into CSVQGLTDPQYF.

A note on this clonotype: Because it lacks the conserved phenylalanine or tryptophan at the end, this CDR3 is likely a read error. This chain uses TRBV5-4 with TRBJ2-6; D unresolved. This CDR3 contains 14 residues. The germline V gene has CDR1 SGHNT and CDR2 YYREEE (reference sequence). CDR3 amino acids: CASSLDPGANVLTH. The CDR3, as DNA: TGTGCCAGCAGCTTAGATCCTGGTGCCAACGTCCTGACTCAC.

The chain has TRBV5-5 and TRBJ2-6; possible D gene TRBD1, 5 bases. Germline CDR1 reads SGHKS; CDR2 reads YYEKEE (reference sequence). V lost 7 bases, J lost 1 base, and 9 bases lay in between. This CDR3 is 14 amino acids long. The CDR3 region has the DNA TGTGCCAGCCGGCAGGGATCTGGGGCCAACGTCCTGACTTTC. It codes for CASRQGSGANVLTF.

V and J are TRBV12-3 or TRBV12-4 and TRBJ2-7; maybe TRBD2 (6 bases). Trimming pared 3 bases from V and 2 bases from J, leaving 17 bases between. This CDR3 has 16 residues. CDR3 nucleotides: TGTGCCAGCAGTTTCCCCACTAGCTGTTTGACCTACGAGCAGTACTTC. Translated, it gives CASSFPTSCLTYEQYF.

Regarding this clonotype: The germline gene is not matched at one end of the junction; a read error may be the cause. The J gene is TRBJ2-5, the V gene TRBV11-2, with 8 bases fitting TRBD2. There are 13 residues in the CDR3. Germline loops: CDR1 SGHAT, CDR2 FQNNGV. CDR3: CASAQRGLEIQYF. DNA of the CDR3: TGTGCCAGCGCGCAGCGGGGGTTAGAGATCCAGTACTTC.

At least ten counts were recorded for this clonotype. This rearrangement joins TRBV6-5 to TRBJ2-1; 7 bases align to TRBD2. With 7 bases clipped from V and 3 bases from J, the junction kept 9 bases outside the gene matches. Germline CDR1 is MNHEY and CDR2 is SVGAGI. CDR3 length: 15 residues. This CDR3 reads CASTHRLADYNEQFF. In DNA, the CDR3 is TGTGCCAGCACCCACAGACTAGCTGACTACAATGAGCAGTTCTTC.

This chain joins TRBV11-2 and TRBJ2-7, with D hard to call. Germline CDR1 is SGHAT and CDR2 is FQNNGV. There are 15 residues in the CDR3. Trimming removed 8 bases at V and 2 bases at J, with 19 bases between. The CDR3: CASCPSWVGTYEQYF. For the CDR3, the DNA is TGTGCCAGCTGCCCAAGCTGGGTGGGGACCTACGAGCAGTACTTC.

In its sample, this clonotype was seen once. This sequence may be a read error, since a much larger clone differs from it by one base. Because it lacks the conserved phenylalanine or tryptophan at the end, this CDR3 is likely a read error. Because the CDR3's place on the DNA is in doubt, the DNA is left out and the CDR3 is given as listed by TCRdb. The V and J genes are TRBV29-1 and TRBJ2-5; the table assigns TRBD1, which was not confirmed against the DNA. In germline, CDR1 is SQVTM, CDR2 ANQGSEA. The CDR3 has 11 amino acids, counting both end residues. CDR3 loop: CSVEDGQGPGL.

Concerning this clonotype itself: A much larger clone differs by one base, so this may be a read error. The chain uses TRBV5-6 and TRBJ2-5; tentative D call: TRBD1 (5 bases). Trimming removed 6 bases from V and 4 bases from J, with 13 bases in between. Germline CDR1 reads SGHDT; CDR2 reads YYEEEE. The CDR3 covers 13 residues. CDR3 DNA: TGTGCCAGCAACTTTGATACAGGAGAGACCCAGTACTTC. Translated: CASNFDTGETQYF.

V usage is TRBV29-1 and J usage is TRBJ1-2; D unresolved. Per the germline V gene, CDR1 is SQVTM and CDR2 is ANQGSEA. The CDR3 consists of 10 residues. This CDR3 is CNVREYGYTF. The CDR3 nucleotides are TGCAACGTCCGCGAATATGGCTACACCTTC. The full variable domain, with the rest looked up from reference TRBV29-1 and TRBJ1-2, is SAVISQKPSRDICQRGTSLTIQCQVDSQVTMMFWYRQQPGQSLTLIATANQGSEATYESGFVIDKFPISRPNLTFSTLTVSNMSPEDSSIYLCNVREYGYTFGSGTRLTVV.

Here the CDR3 reads CASSPPQQKFTF. DNA of the CDR3: TGTGCCAGCAGTCCCCCCCAGCAGAAGTTCACCTTC. The chain joins TRBV12-3 or TRBV12-4 to TRBJ1-2; D is unclear. The CDR3 spans 12 residues. V was pared by 5 bases and J by 13 bases, with 17 bases between.

Remarks on this clonotype: A much larger clone is a single base away; this may be a read error. The rearrangement links TRBV12-3 or TRBV12-4 to TRBJ2-1, with D unclear. The CDR3 runs 15 residues. The CDR3 sequence: CASSLRARSYNGQFF. CDR3 sequence (DNA): TGTGCCAGCAGTTTAAGGGCTAGGTCTTACAATGGGCAGTTCTTC.

This clonotype has a count of ten or more. The CDR3 region is CASSFRTALAKNIQYF. DNA of the CDR3: TGTGCCAGCAGTTTTAGGACAGCCTTAGCCAAAAACATTCAGTACTTC. This rearrangement joins TRBV5-6 to TRBJ2-4; D is possibly TRBD1 (6 bases). V dropped 5 bases and J dropped 0 bases, with 15 bases sitting between them. CDR1 and CDR2 from the germline V gene are SGHDT and YYEEEE. The CDR3 length is 16 residues.

This clonotype was found once. A junction end diverges from the germline sequence, so it may reflect a read error. The genes are TRBV20-1 and TRBJ2-7; 8 nucleotides line up with TRBD1. The CDR3 has 12 amino acids. Germline loops: CDR1 DFQATT, CDR2 SNEGSKA (reference sequence). The CDR3 loop reads CGAPDRVSEQYF. For the CDR3, the DNA is TGCGGTGCACCGGACAGGGTTAGCGAACAGTACTTC.